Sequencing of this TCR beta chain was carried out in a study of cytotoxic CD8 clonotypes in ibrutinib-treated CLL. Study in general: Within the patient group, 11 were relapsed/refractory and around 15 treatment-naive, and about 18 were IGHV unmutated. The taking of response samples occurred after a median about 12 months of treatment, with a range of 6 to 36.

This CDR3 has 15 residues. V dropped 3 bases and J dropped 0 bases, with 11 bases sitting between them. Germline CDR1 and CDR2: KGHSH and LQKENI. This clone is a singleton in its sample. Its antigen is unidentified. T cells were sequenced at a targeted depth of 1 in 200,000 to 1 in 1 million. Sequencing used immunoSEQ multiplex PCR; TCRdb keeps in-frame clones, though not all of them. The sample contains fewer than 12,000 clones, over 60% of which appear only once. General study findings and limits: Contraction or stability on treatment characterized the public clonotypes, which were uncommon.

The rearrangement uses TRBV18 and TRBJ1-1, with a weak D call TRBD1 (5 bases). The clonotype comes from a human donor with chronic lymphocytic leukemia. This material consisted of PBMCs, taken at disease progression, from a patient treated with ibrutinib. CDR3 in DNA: TGTGCCAGCTCACCCCAACGAGGGGTGAACACTGAAGCTTTCTTT. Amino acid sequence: CASSPQRGVNTEAFF.